The entry that follows covers one T cell receptor (beta chain) sequence. Its specificity is unknown. The data are from a study of shared clonotypes between healthy human individuals. Notes on the study in general: Of the naive CD4 clonotypes, roughly 5% were shared across a few donors. Non-shared clonotypes had lower generation probabilities than those shared by all four donors.

This CDR3 comprises 16 residues. The repertoire was sequenced with immunoSEQ multiplex PCR; TCRdb's copy has only in-frame clones and lacks some. This table holds some 320,000 clones, around 90% found once. Caucasian adults residing in Nashville, Tennessee made up all the donors. Both CD45RO+ cells and CCR7-negative CD45RA+ TemRA cells were combined to make up CD8 memory. This receptor was identified in a man in his late teens or twenties in good health. The J gene is TRBJ2-7, the V gene TRBV21-1; the D call TRBD1 from the table was never checked on the DNA. TRBV21-1 is a pseudogene. Material: memory CD8+ T cells sorted from blood. Subset described: CD45RO+ cells pooled with CCR7-negative TemRA cells. The chain's CDR3 is CASSIKRRGDSYEQYF. Here the CDR3 DNA reads TGTGCCAGCAGCATCAAGCGCAGGGGAGACTCCTACGAGCAGTACTTC.